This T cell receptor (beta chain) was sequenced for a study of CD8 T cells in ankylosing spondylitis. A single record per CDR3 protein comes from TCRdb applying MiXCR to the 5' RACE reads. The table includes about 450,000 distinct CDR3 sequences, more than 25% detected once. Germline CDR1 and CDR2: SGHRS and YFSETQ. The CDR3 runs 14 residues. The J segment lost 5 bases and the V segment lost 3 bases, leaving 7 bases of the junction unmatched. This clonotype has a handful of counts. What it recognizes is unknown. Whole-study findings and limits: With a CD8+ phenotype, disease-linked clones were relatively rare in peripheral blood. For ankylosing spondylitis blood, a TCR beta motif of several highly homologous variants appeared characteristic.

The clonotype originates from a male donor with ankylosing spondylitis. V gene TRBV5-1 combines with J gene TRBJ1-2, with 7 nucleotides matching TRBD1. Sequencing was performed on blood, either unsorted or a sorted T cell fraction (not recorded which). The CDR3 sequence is CASSSQRDSYGYTF. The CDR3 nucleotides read TGCGCCAGCAGCTCACAACGGGACAGTTATGGCTACACCTTC.